The sample holds one count of the clone carrying this T cell receptor (beta chain). As yet, its antigen is unknown. Naive CD8 cells lacked CD45RO, underwent positive selection for CCR7 and left out terminally differentiated effector memory CD45RA+ cells. Sequencing used immunoSEQ multiplex PCR; TCRdb keeps in-frame clones, though not all of them. The sample has 2 million or so clones; approximately 94% are singletons. The source of the sample is a study of shared clonotypes between healthy human individuals. From germline, CDR1 is SGHKS and CDR2 YYEKEE (reference sequence). The CDR3 runs to 14 residues. Trimming stripped 1 base from V and 2 bases from J, with 10 bases between. Overall study findings and caveats: Although depth was large, rarefaction showed that sequencing of the sorted subsets was incomplete. Non-shared clonotypes had lower generation probabilities than clonotypes shared by all four sorted-subset donors. Collection of samples was limited to blood; tissue repertoires likely differ.

The specimen sequenced was naive CD8+ T cells sorted from blood. The origin of this receptor is a man younger than 30 in good health. This chain uses TRBV5-5 with TRBJ2-7; D is ambiguous. The CDR3 sequence: CASSLPRVTYEQYF. In DNA, the CDR3 is TGTGCCAGCAGCTTGCCCCGCGTGACCTACGAGCAGTACTTC.